This TCR beta chain was identified in a study of OX40 agonist ivuxolimab in advanced cancers. About the research overall: The patients received ivuxolimab by intravenous route every 2 weeks at 0.01 to 10 mg/kg. Participants could have had prior anti-PD-1, anti-PD-L1 or anti-CTLA-4 therapy, and roughly 39% had some. Of mixed ages from about 20 to 80 and averaging 60 years, the group was approximately 80% male.

TCRdb's copy holds only in-frame clones and misses some; the assay was immunoSEQ multiplex PCR. This repertoire shows tens of thousands of clones, 85% to 90% found once; its top ten account for around 6.5%. The CDR3 runs to 16 residues. Trimming removed 2 bases at V and 0 bases at J, with 12 bases between. CDR1 is MNHEY, CDR2 SMNVEV, per germline (reference sequence). Study-level results: The average count of expanded clones was higher among CD8+ T cells than among CD4+.

On this clone: Antigen: not known.

Sequenced here: CD4+ or CD8+ T cells sorted from blood, sampled in a trial of the OX40 agonist ivuxolimab. The TCR originated in an adult with an advanced solid tumor such as melanoma, head and neck, liver or kidney cancer. V usage is TRBV27 and J usage is TRBJ2-3; D tentatively fits TRBD1 or TRBD2 (5 bases each). CDR3 sequence reads: CASSLNSWGSTDTQYF. The DNA for the CDR3 is TGTGCCAGCAGTTTAAACTCTTGGGGGAGCACAGATACGCAGTATTTT.